The 14 T cell receptor beta chains below all came from one sample that was sequenced in a study of blood T cell repertoires in COVID-19. The repertoire was sequenced with immunoSEQ multiplex PCR; TCRdb's copy has only in-frame clones and lacks some. The data contain 100,000 to 130,000 clones, about three quarters of them singletons. Sequenced material: peripheral blood. Receptors originate from a woman aged 40 to 49 with acute or convalescent COVID-19.

This chain joins TRBV7-2 and TRBJ1-5; 7 nucleotides align to TRBD1. With 0 bases clipped from V and 5 bases from J, the junction kept 7 bases outside the gene matches. Per the germline V gene, CDR1 is SGHTA and CDR2 is FQGNSA. This CDR3 contains 16 residues. The CDR3 protein is CASSLAGQVIDQPQHF. CDR3 nucleotide sequence: TGTGCCAGCAGCTTAGCCGGACAGGTTATCGATCAGCCCCAGCATTTT.

This chain links TRBV7-2 with TRBJ2-7; tentative D call: TRBD1 (6 bases). Trimming shortened V by 5 bases and J by 6 bases, and 23 bases separated the two germline ends. CDR1 SGHTA and CDR2 FQGNSA come from the germline V gene. The CDR3 covers 16 residues. CDR3 nucleotide sequence: TGTGCCAGCAGCCCTACCGCACAGGGCCCCAATTTCGAGCAGTACTTC. It encodes CASSPTAQGPNFEQYF.

The count of this clone is one. This sequence joins TRBV5-3 and TRBJ1-1; D not certain. TRBV5-3 falls under the ORF class, with uncertain function. The CDR3 covers 13 residues. V was cut by 0 bases and J by 1 base, with 4 bases left in between. This CDR3 is CARSLGRNTEAFF. The CDR3 coding sequence is TGTGCCAGAAGCTTGGGTAGGAACACTGAAGCTTTCTTT.

V is TRBV19 and J is TRBJ2-2; no clear D gene. There are 15 residues in the CDR3. V was clipped by 1 base and J by 1 base, with 7 bases between them. Germline assignment: CDR1 LNHDA and CDR2 SQIVND (reference sequence). As DNA, the CDR3 is TGTGCCAGTAGTATAGTACCAGGGAACACCGGGGAGCTGTTTTTT. This codes for CASSIVPGNTGELFF.

V usage is TRBV27 and J usage is TRBJ2-2; tentatively, D is TRBD1 (5 bases). The CDR3 is 16 residues long. The V gene's germline CDR1 is MNHEY and CDR2 SMNVEV (reference sequence). The V end lost 3 bases, the J end lost 6 bases, and 17 bases lay between the germline ends. CDR3 in amino acids: CASSFLKGMYAGELFF. The CDR3 region has the DNA TGTGCCAGCAGTTTCCTCAAGGGGATGTATGCCGGGGAGCTGTTTTTT.

The chain links TRBV29-1 to TRBJ2-7, with D uncertain. The CDR3 has 13 amino acids. In germline, CDR1 is SQVTM, CDR2 ANQGSEA. Trimming removed 4 bases from V and 3 bases from J, with 13 bases in between. CDR3 protein: CSVGVEYGYEQYF. DNA of the CDR3: TGCAGCGTTGGAGTAGAATATGGCTACGAGCAGTACTTC.

The CDR3 DNA sequence: TGTGCCAGCAGCGTCGGGGGTGAGCAGTTCTTC. Protein product: CASSVGGEQFF. The chain links TRBV9 to TRBJ2-1, with D possibly TRBD2 on 6 matching bases. The CDR3 sequence is 11 residues long. Germline V gene sequence: CDR1 SGDLS, CDR2 YYNGEE. Trimming shortened V by 2 bases and J by 9 bases, and 6 bases separated the two germline ends.

This clone appeared once. The V gene is TRBV3-1 (or the pseudogene TRBV3-2), the J gene TRBJ1-5, with D possibly TRBD1 on 6 matching bases. The CDR3 length is 12 residues. The germline CDR1 and CDR2 sequences are LGHDT and YNNKEL (reference sequence). The V gene lost 8 bases and the J gene lost 5 bases, with 10 bases spanning the gap. CDR3 nucleotides: TGTGCCAGCGGGGGGGGCTATCAGCCCCAGCATTTT. Its protein is CASGGGYQPQHF.

The chain links TRBV7-6 to TRBJ2-2; no clear D gene. Germline CDR1 reads SGHVS; CDR2 reads FNYEAQ. This CDR3 is 15 amino acids long. V was shortened by 5 bases and J by 1 base, with 11 bases between the two germline ends. In DNA form, the CDR3 reads TGTGCCAGCAGCGCGACGGCGGAGAACACCGGGGAGCTGTTTTTT. It specifies CASSATAENTGELFF.

The CDR3: CSVWTSGGPDTQYF. The CDR3 DNA follows: TGCAGCGTGTGGACTAGCGGGGGTCCAGATACGCAGTATTTT. J is TRBJ2-3 and V is TRBV29-1; 13 positions agree with TRBD2. This CDR3 has 14 residues. Per the germline V gene, CDR1 is SQVTM and CDR2 is ANQGSEA. V dropped 6 bases and J dropped 4; count of bases not matched to a gene: 4.

The chain joins TRBV7-2 to TRBJ2-7; tentative D call: TRBD1 (6 bases). CDR3 length equals 14 residues. The germline V gene encodes CDR1 SGHTA and CDR2 FQGNSA. V lost 2 bases to trimming and J lost 0 bases, with 8 bases between them. This chain's CDR3 is CASSLRTASYEQYF. Here the CDR3 DNA reads TGTGCCAGCAGCTTAAGGACAGCCTCCTACGAGCAGTACTTC.

The chain joins TRBV7-9 to TRBJ1-2, with no clear D. The V gene's germline CDR1 is SEHNR and CDR2 FQNEAQ (reference sequence). The CDR3 spans 17 residues. V was cut by 1 base and J by 2 bases, with 17 bases left in between. The CDR3 DNA reads as TGTGCCAGCAGCTTAGTTGGTGTCGGAGCTCTGAACTATGGCTACACCTTC. Protein sequence: CASSLVGVGALNYGYTF.

The J gene is TRBJ2-1, the V gene TRBV5-1; tentatively, D is TRBD1 (5 bases). Trimming pared 4 bases from V and 8 bases from J, leaving 10 bases between. The germline V gene encodes CDR1 SGHRS and CDR2 YFSETQ. The CDR3 runs 12 residues. DNA of the CDR3: TGCGCCAGCAGCGAACAGGTCGATGAGCAGTTCTTC. Protein sequence: CASSEQVDEQFF. The full variable domain, with the rest looked up from reference TRBV5-1 and TRBJ2-1, is KAGVTQTPRYLIKTRGQQVTLSCSPISGHRSVSWYQQTPGQGLQFLFEYFSETQRNKGNFPGRFSGRQFSNSRSEMNVSTLELGDSALYLCASSEQVDEQFFGPGTRLTVL.

The rearrangement joins TRBV28 to TRBJ1-4; TRBD1 aligns across 9 bases. From germline, CDR1 is MDHEN and CDR2 SYDVKM. V dropped 5 bases and J dropped 5; count of bases not matched to a gene: 9. This CDR3 contains 16 residues. CDR3 sequence (DNA): TGTGCCAGCAGTGGACAGGGGTTGGGAAGAAATGAAAAACTGTTTTTT. This encodes CASSGQGLGRNEKLFF.